This T cell receptor (beta chain) was captured by sequencing in a study of T cell responses to AZD1222 COVID-19 vaccine. With regard to this clone: Antigen specificity is unknown.

Assay used: immunoSEQ multiplex PCR; TCRdb lists only in-frame clones, some missing. The sample yields fewer than 200,000 clones, 92% seen once. CDR3 length: 13 residues. Germline V CDR1 and CDR2: KGHSH, LQKENI. The V end lost 2 bases, the J end lost 4 bases, and 8 bases lay between the germline ends. Notes on the study in general: White British people made up most donors, females outnumbered males, and clonal diversity was possibly underestimated. Reports indicate that nearly half of spike-specific TCRs are directed at unmutated variant regions. Samples come after the peak T cell response, not at day 14.

The sequencing used peripheral blood, collected on day 0 of AZD1222 vaccination. The chain is built from TRBV18 and TRBJ1-2, with D hard to call. This receptor was taken from an adult in good health. Here the CDR3 reads CASSPEFLYGYTF. DNA for the CDR3: TGTGCCAGCTCACCAGAGTTCCTCTATGGCTACACCTTC.